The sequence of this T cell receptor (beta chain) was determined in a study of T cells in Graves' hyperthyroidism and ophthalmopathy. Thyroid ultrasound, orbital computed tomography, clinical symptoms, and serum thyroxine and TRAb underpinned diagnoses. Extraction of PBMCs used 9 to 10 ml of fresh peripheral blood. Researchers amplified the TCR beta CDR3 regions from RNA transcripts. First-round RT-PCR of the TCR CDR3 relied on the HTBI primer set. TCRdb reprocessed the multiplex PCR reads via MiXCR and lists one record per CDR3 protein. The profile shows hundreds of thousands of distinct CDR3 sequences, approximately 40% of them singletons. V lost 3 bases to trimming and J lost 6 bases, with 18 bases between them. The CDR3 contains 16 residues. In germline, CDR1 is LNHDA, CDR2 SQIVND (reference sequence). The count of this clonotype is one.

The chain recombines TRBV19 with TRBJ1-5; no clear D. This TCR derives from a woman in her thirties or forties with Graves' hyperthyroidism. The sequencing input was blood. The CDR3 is CASSIRAEGFGQPQHF. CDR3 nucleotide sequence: TGTGCCAGTAGTATTAGGGCGGAAGGTTTCGGTCAGCCCCAGCATTTT. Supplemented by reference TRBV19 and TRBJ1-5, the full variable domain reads DGGITQSPKYLFRKEGQNVTLSCEQNLNHDAMYWYRQDPGQGLRLIYYSQIVNDFQKGDIAEGYSVSREKKESFPLTVTSAQKNPTAFYLCASSIRAEGFGQPQHFGDGTRLSIL.